This TCR beta chain was sequenced for a study of PD-1 blockade in classical Hodgkin lymphoma. General observations from the study: Lower baseline TCR diversity marked trial partial responders and progressors. Individuals initiating nivolumab under 1 year after ASCT were excluded.

V was trimmed by 3 bases and J by 4 bases, leaving 10 bases between them. This CDR3 spans 14 amino acids. CDR1 KGHSH and CDR2 LQKENI come from the germline V gene. Profiled with immunoSEQ multiplex PCR; TCRdb holds only in-frame clones, not every one. The table includes tens of thousands of clones, about 92% detected once. All trial patients relapsed after autologous stem cell transplantation. On this clone: Its antigen is not known.

The TCR was taken from a human donor with classical Hodgkin lymphoma. The V call is TRBV18, the J call TRBJ2-1; D ambiguous. The material sequenced was peripheral blood mononuclear cells (PBMCs), taken at baseline. The CDR3 is CASSPLVEYNEQFF. CDR3 DNA sequence: TGTGCCAGCTCACCCCTGGTGGAGTACAATGAGCAGTTCTTC.